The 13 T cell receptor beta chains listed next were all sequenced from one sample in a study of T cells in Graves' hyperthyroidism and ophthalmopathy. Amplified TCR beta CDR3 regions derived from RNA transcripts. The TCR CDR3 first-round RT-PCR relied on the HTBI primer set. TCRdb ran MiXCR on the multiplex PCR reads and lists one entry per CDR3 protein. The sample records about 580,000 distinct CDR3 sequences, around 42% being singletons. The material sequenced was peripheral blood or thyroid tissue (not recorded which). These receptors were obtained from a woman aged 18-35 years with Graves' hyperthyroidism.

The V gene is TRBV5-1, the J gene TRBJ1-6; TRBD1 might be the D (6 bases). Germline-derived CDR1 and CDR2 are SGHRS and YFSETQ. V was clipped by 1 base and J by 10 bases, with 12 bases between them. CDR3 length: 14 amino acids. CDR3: CASSLRQGSSPLHF. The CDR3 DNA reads TGCGCCAGCAGCTTGAGGCAGGGGAGCTCACCCCTCCACTTT.

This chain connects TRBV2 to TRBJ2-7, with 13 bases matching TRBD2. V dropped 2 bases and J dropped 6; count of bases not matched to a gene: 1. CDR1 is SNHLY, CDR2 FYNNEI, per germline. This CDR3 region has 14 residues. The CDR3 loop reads CASSETSGRGEQYF. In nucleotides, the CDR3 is TGTGCCAGCAGTGAAACTAGCGGGAGGGGCGAGCAGTACTTC.

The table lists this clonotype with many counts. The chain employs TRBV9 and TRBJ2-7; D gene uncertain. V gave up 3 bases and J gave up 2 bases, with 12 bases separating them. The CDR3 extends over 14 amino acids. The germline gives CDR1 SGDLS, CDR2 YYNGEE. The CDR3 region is CASSEGGGPYEQYF. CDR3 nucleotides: TGTGCCAGCAGCGAGGGCGGCGGTCCCTACGAGCAGTACTTC.

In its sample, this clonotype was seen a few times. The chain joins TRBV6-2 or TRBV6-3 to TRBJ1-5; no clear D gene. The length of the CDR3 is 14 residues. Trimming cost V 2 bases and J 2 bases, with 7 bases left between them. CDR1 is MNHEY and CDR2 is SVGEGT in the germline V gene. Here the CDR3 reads CASSYRGGNQPQHF. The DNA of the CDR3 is TGTGCCAGCAGTTACCGCGGGGGCAATCAGCCCCAGCATTTT.

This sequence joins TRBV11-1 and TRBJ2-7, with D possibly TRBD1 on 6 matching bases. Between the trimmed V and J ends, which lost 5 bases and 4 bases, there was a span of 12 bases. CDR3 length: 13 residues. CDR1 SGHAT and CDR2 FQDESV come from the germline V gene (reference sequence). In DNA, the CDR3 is TGTGCCAGCAGCGGCGGACAGTTTTACGAGCAGTACTTC. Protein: CASSGGQFYEQYF.

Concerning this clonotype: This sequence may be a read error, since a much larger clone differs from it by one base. The CDR3 here is CAISYSGTGGTEAFF. The CDR3 DNA reads TGTGCCATCAGTTACTCGGGTACAGGGGGGACTGAAGCTTTCTTT. The chain has TRBV6-5 and TRBJ1-1; TRBD1 aligns across 8 bases. The CDR3 length is 15 residues. Germline V gene lookup returns CDR1 MNHEY and CDR2 SVGAGI.

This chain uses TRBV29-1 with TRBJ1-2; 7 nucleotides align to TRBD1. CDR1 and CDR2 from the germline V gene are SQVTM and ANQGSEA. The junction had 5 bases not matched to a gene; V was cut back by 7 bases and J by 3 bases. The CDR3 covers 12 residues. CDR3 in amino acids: CSGQGRDYGYTF. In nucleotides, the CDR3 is TGCAGCGGACAGGGTCGGGACTATGGCTACACCTTC.

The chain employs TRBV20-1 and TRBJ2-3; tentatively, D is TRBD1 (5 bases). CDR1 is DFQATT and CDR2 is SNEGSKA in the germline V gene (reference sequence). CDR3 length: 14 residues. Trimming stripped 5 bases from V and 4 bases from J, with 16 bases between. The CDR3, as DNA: TGCAGTGCTGCCAGCCAGACAGAGGCAGATACGCAGTATTTT. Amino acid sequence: CSAASQTEADTQYF.

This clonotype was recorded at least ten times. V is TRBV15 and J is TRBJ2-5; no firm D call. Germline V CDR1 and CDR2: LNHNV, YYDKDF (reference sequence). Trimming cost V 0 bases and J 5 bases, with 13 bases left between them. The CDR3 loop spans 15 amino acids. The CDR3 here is CATSRDREHGETQYF. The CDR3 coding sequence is TGTGCCACCAGCAGAGATCGAGAACACGGGGAGACCCAGTACTTC.

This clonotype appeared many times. In DNA, the CDR3 is TGTGCCAGTAGTGCCATGGGGGTGCGAGAAAAACTGTTTTTT. Its translation is CASSAMGVREKLFF. The rearrangement joins TRBV19 to TRBJ1-4, with D possibly being TRBD1 (5 bases). V lost 5 bases to trimming and J lost 8 bases, with 15 bases between them. The CDR3 is 14 amino acids. The V gene's germline CDR1 is LNHDA and CDR2 SQIVND (reference sequence).

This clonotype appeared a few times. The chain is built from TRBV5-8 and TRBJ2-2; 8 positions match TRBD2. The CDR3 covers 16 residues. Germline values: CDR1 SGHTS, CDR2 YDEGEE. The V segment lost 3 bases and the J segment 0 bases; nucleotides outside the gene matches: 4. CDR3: CASSWKAGANTGELFF. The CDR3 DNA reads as TGTGCCAGCAGCTGGAAAGCGGGAGCGAACACCGGGGAGCTGTTTTTT. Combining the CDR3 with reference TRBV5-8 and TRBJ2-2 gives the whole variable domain EAGVTQSPTHLIKTRGQQATLRCSPISGHTSVYWYQQALGLGLQFLLWYDEGEERNRGNFPPRFSGRQFPNYSSELNVNALELEDSALYLCASSWKAGANTGELFFGEGSRLTVL.

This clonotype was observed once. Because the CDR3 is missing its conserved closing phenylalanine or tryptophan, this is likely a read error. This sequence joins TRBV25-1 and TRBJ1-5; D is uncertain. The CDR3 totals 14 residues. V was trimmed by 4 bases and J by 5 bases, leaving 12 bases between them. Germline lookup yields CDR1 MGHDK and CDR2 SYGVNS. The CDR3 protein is CASSARTGDQPQHL. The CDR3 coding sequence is TGTGCCAGCAGTGCTAGGACGGGAGATCAGCCCCAGCATCTT.

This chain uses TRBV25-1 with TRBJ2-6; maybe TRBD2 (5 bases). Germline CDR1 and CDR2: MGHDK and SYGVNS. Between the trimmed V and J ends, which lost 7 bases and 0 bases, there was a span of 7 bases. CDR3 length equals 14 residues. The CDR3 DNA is TGTGCCAGCAAGAGCGGCTCTGGGGCCAACGTCCTGACTTTC. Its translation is CASKSGSGANVLTF.